The 18 T cell receptor beta chains below were found in one sample sequenced in a study of regulatory T cells in long-lasting Graves disease. Time point described: persistent/refractory GD, antithyroid drugs over 5 years with positive TRAb. The TCR library was prepared using RNA isolated from PBMCs. Construction of TCR beta libraries relied on iRepertoire HTBI primers and on Arm-PCR targeting CDR3 regions. Each CDR3 protein is one row after TCRdb ran MiXCR on the multiplex PCR reads. The table shows about 470,000 distinct CDR3 sequences, with 20% to 25% occurring only once. The sequencing used peripheral blood mononuclear cells (PBMCs), collected when the disease was refractory, from a patient treated with antithyroid drugs. The receptors derive from a female donor with Graves disease.

V usage is TRBV27 and J usage is TRBJ1-1; TRBD1 aligns across 10 bases. Germline values: CDR1 MNHEY, CDR2 SMNVEV (reference sequence). This CDR3 has 14 amino acids. The ends lost 2 bases at V and 9 bases at J; junction bases unmatched: 6. DNA of the CDR3: TGTGCCAGCAGTTTAAACAGGGGACAGGGGAAAGCTTTCTTT. Amino acids: CASSLNRGQGKAFF.

As for this clonotype: With a much larger clone just one base away, this may be a read error. The DNA of the CDR3 is TGTGCCAGCAGGTCAGTGGGAGGAGAGACCCAGTACTTC. This gives the protein CASRSVGGETQYF. The V and J genes are TRBV6-1 and TRBJ2-5, with D perhaps TRBD2 (6 bases). CDR1 MNHNS and CDR2 SASEGT come from the germline V gene. The CDR3 has 13 residues. V was pared by 6 bases and J by 4 bases, with 12 bases between.

This clonotype has just a few counts. The chain uses TRBV29-1 and TRBJ2-4; weak D call: TRBD2 (6 bases). There are 12 residues in the CDR3. V lost 3 bases and J lost 3, with 6 bases in between. Per germline, CDR1 SQVTM and CDR2 ANQGSEA. CDR3 protein: CSVEEGKNIQYF. The CDR3, as DNA: TGCAGCGTTGAGGAGGGCAAAAACATTCAGTACTTC. Combining the CDR3 with reference TRBV29-1 and TRBJ2-4 gives the whole variable domain SAVISQKPSRDICQRGTSLTIQCQVDSQVTMMFWYRQQPGQSLTLIATANQGSEATYESGFVIDKFPISRPNLTFSTLTVSNMSPEDSSIYLCSVEEGKNIQYFGAGTRLSVL.

This clonotype was picked up a small number of times. V and J are TRBV19 and TRBJ2-7; 14 bases are a match to TRBD2. The CDR3 has 13 amino acids. V lost 10 bases, J lost 4 bases, and 3 bases stayed unmatched. The V gene's germline CDR1 is LNHDA and CDR2 SQIVND (reference sequence). The CDR3 is CATGTSGSYEQYF. The CDR3 nucleotides are TGTGCCACCGGGACTAGCGGGAGTTACGAGCAGTACTTC.

This clonotype was seen a handful of times. This chain uses TRBV25-1 with TRBJ1-6; unclear D gene. The CDR3 has 17 amino acids. From germline, CDR1 is MGHDK and CDR2 SYGVNS. The V end lost 1 base, the J end lost 6 bases, and 16 bases lay between the germline ends. CDR3 DNA sequence: TGTGCCAGCAGTGAATGGTCGGGGTCCCCTCCTAATTCACCCCTCCACTTT. This gives the protein CASSEWSGSPPNSPLHF.

Details on this clonotype: A much larger clone lies a single base off, so this may be a read error. V usage is TRBV11-2 and J usage is TRBJ1-1; D unclear. Germline CDR1 and CDR2: SGHAT and FQNNGV. CDR3 length equals 13 residues. The CDR3 is CASGLNRAGEAFF. The CDR3 region has the DNA TGTGCCAGCGGCTTAAACCGGGCAGGTGAAGCTTTCTTT.

This clonotype was recorded many times. CDR3 nucleotides: TGTGCCAGCAGTGAACAGCGTCCGAATTCACCCCTCCACTTT. It codes for CASSEQRPNSPLHF. The gene calls are TRBV2 and TRBJ1-6; D is unresolved. The germline V and J ends were trimmed by 2 bases and 7 bases, with 9 bases remaining between them. The CDR3 totals 14 residues. The germline gives CDR1 SNHLY, CDR2 FYNNEI. Combining the CDR3 with reference TRBV2 and TRBJ1-6 gives the whole variable domain EPEVTQTPSHQVTQMGQEVILRCVPISNHLYFYWYRQILGQKVEFLVSFYNNEISEKSEIFDDQFSVERPDGSNFTLKIRSTKLEDSAMYFCASSEQRPNSPLHFGNGTRLTVT.

This chain connects TRBV6-5 to TRBJ2-5, with D maybe TRBD2 (6 bases). Trimming shortened V by 4 bases and J by 7 bases, and 10 bases separated the two germline ends. Germline CDR1 and CDR2: MNHEY and SVGAGI. The length of the CDR3 is 12 residues. Here the CDR3 reads CASSFDGGTQYF. CDR3 bases: TGTGCCAGCAGTTTTGACGGGGGGACCCAGTACTTC.

This clonotype was detected many times. The chain combines TRBV10-3 with TRBJ2-7, with 8 bases lining up with TRBD1. The CDR3 is 13 amino acids. The V gene end was trimmed by 4 bases and the J gene end by 4 bases; junction bases not matched to a gene: 3. Germline V gene data show CDR1 as ENHRY and CDR2 as SYGVKD. Here the CDR3 reads CAISGQGAYEQYF. CDR3 nucleotide sequence: TGTGCCATCAGTGGCCAGGGGGCTTACGAGCAGTACTTC.

The V call is TRBV19, the J call TRBJ2-5, with D perhaps given as TRBD1 or TRBD2 (5 bases each). Per germline, CDR1 LNHDA and CDR2 SQIVND (reference sequence). The CDR3 is made up of 15 amino acids. V lost 5 bases, J lost 5 bases, and 18 bases lay in between. The CDR3 sequence: CASSSGTQGAETQYF. As DNA, the CDR3 is TGTGCCAGTAGTTCCGGGACCCAAGGGGCGGAGACCCAGTACTTC.

The rearrangement links TRBV15 to TRBJ2-4; possibly TRBD2 for D (5 bases). Trimming removed 6 bases from V and 0 bases from J, with 18 bases in between. Germline CDR1 and CDR2: LNHNV and YYDKDF (reference sequence). The CDR3 sequence is 17 residues long. The CDR3 bases are TGTGCCACCAGTACCCGGACTGCTGTCCTAGCCAAAAACATTCAGTACTTC. Protein product: CATSTRTAVLAKNIQYF. Full variable domain (missing parts from reference TRBV15 and TRBJ2-4): DAMVIQNPRYQVTQFGKPVTLSCSQTLNHNVMYWYQQKSSQAPKLLFHYYDKDFNNEADTPDNFQSRRPNTSFCFLDIRSPGLGDTAMYLCATSTRTAVLAKNIQYFGAGTRLSVL.

This chain joins TRBV9 and TRBJ1-3, with D possibly being TRBD1 (5 bases). Trimming removed 3 bases from V and 0 bases from J, with 10 bases in between. This CDR3 has 15 residues. Germline CDR1 reads SGDLS; CDR2 reads YYNGEE. For the CDR3, the DNA is TGTGCCAGCAGCGGTGGGGGTTTCTCTGGAAACACCATATATTTT. The encoded protein is CASSGGGFSGNTIYF.

This clonotype has more than one count but fewer than ten. This sequence joins TRBV9 and TRBJ2-7; D remains ambiguous. The CDR3 has 13 residues. Germline V gene sequence: CDR1 SGDLS, CDR2 YYNGEE. Between the trimmed V and J ends, which lost 3 bases and 2 bases, there was a span of 9 bases. CDR3 DNA: TGTGCCAGCAGCGGACCTCTAACCTACGAGCAGTACTTC. This gives the protein CASSGPLTYEQYF.

DNA for the CDR3: TGCGCCAGCAGCCACCCCCCGGAAGGGGTCAATCAGCCCCAGCATTTT. Translated, it gives CASSHPPEGVNQPQHF. The genes are TRBV4-1 and TRBJ1-5, with D possibly TRBD1 on 5 matching bases. The CDR3 covers 16 residues. Trimming stripped 3 bases from V and 3 bases from J, with 15 bases between. Per the germline V gene, CDR1 is MGHRA and CDR2 is YSYEKL.

The chain recombines TRBV12-3 or TRBV12-4 with TRBJ1-1; D is uncertain. This CDR3 has 13 residues. Trimming removed 6 bases at V and 6 bases at J, with 14 bases between. This CDR3 reads CASSPEGSAEAFF. CDR3 in DNA: TGTGCCAGCAGCCCGGAGGGCAGCGCTGAAGCTTTCTTT.

The chain employs TRBV7-3 and TRBJ2-5; possible D gene TRBD2, 6 bases. Germline CDR1 is SGHTA and CDR2 is FQGTGA. CDR3 length: 15 amino acids. V lost 5 bases to trimming and J lost 2 bases, with 15 bases between them. The CDR3 bases are TGTGCCAGCAGCCTGAGCGGGCTGTGGCAAGAGACCCAGTACTTC. Protein sequence: CASSLSGLWQETQYF.

This clonotype was counted once. The chain combines TRBV4-1 with TRBJ1-5; perhaps TRBD1 as D (5 bases). The CDR3 runs to 15 residues. The germline V gene has CDR1 MGHRA and CDR2 YSYEKL. With 2 bases removed from V and 2 bases from J, the gap between germline ends came to 10 bases. The CDR3 spells CASSQWDEGNQPQHF. CDR3 DNA sequence: TGCGCCAGCAGCCAATGGGACGAGGGCAATCAGCCCCAGCATTTT.

Worth noting for this clonotype: This may be a read error: a much more frequent sequence differs by one nucleotide. In this CDR3 the conserved last residue, phenylalanine or tryptophan, is missing, so a read error is likely. Written as DNA, the CDR3 is TGTGCCAGCTCACCCTTGGGCCAAGAGACCCAGTACCTC. This codes for CASSPLGQETQYL. J is TRBJ2-5 and V is TRBV18, with unresolved D. The CDR3 has 13 amino acids. Trimming took 3 bases from V and 1 from J, leaving 6 bases between them. Germline V gives CDR1 KGHSH, CDR2 LQKENI.